These T cell receptor beta chains were read from a single sample in a study of cytomegalovirus exposure and HLA in healthy donors. Clones were read by immunoSEQ multiplex PCR, and TCRdb kept only the in-frame ones, dropping some. The repertoire holds a few hundred thousand clones, just over 85% seen once, with about 0.8% in the top ten. Sample: PBMCs. All receptors come from a woman aged 18-30 years in good health and CMV-seronegative. CDR3s include the opening cysteine and the closing phenylalanine or tryptophan. The order of the fields is clone size, J gene, D gene, V gene, CDR3 protein, CDR3 DNA. D genes are given only for firm matches. For some rows the clone size is stated as once, few or many, or as a class when expanded; others skip it.

size: .; J: TRBJ2-7; D: TRBD1; V: TRBV19; CDR3: CASSMWDRASEQYF; DNA: TGTGCCAGTAGTATGTGGGACAGGGCGTCCGAGCAGTACTTC
size: .; J: TRBJ1-1; D: TRBD1; V: TRBV5-4; CDR3: CASSPGQGTEAFF; DNA: TGTGCCAGCAGCCCGGGACAGGGGACTGAAGCTTTCTTT
size: .; J: TRBJ2-1; D: .; V: TRBV6-4; CDR3: CASSDSKGGDKQFF; DNA: TGTGCCAGCAGTGACTCGAAGGGGGGGGATAAGCAGTTCTTC
size: once; J: TRBJ1-1; D: .; V: TRBV28; CDR3: CASRQIVMNTEAFF; DNA: TGTGCCAGTCGACAGATCGTCATGAACACTGAAGCTTTCTTT
size: .; J: TRBJ1-3; D: .; V: TRBV5-8; CDR3: CASSLNGPGARGNTIYF; DNA: TGTGCCAGCAGCTTGAATGGCCCAGGGGCTAGAGGAAACACCATATATTTT
size: .; J: TRBJ1-2; D: .; V: TRBV28; CDR3: CASSLLGRGNYGYTF; DNA: TGTGCCAGCAGTTTATTGGGAAGGGGTAACTATGGCTACACCTTC
size: .; J: TRBJ1-3; D: .; V: TRBV9; CDR3: CASSKTAGSGNTIYF; DNA: TGTGCCAGCAGCAAGACAGCGGGCTCTGGAAACACCATATATTTT
size: .; J: TRBJ1-1; D: .; V: TRBV5-1; CDR3: CASKSGGTEAFF; DNA: TGCGCCAGTAAGAGTGGGGGGACTGAAGCTTTCTTT
size: .; J: TRBJ1-1; D: .; V: TRBV2; CDR3: CASSEAAGATNTEAFF; DNA: TGTGCCAGCAGTGAAGCGGCGGGGGCGACGAACACTGAAGCTTTCTTT
size: .; J: TRBJ2-5; D: .; V: TRBV23-1; CDR3: CASSQLAADRLQETQYF; DNA: TGCGCCAGCAGTCAATTGGCCGCAGACAGGCTGCAAGAGACCCAGTACTTC
size: .; J: TRBJ1-1; D: .; V: TRBV27; CDR3: CASSLGQGILMNTEAFF; DNA: TGTGCCAGCAGTTTAGGGCAGGGAATCTTAATGAACACTGAAGCTTTCTTT
size: few; J: TRBJ1-5; D: .; V: TRBV6-1; CDR3: CASSEALGGGNQPQHF; DNA: TGTGCCAGCAGTGAAGCGCTGGGGGGGGGCAATCAGCCCCAGCATTTT
size: .; J: TRBJ2-4; D: TRBD2; V: TRBV2; CDR3: CASSDSASGAKNIQYF; DNA: TGTGCCAGCAGTGACTCGGCTAGCGGAGCCAAAAACATTCAGTACTTC
size: few; J: TRBJ2-7; D: .; V: TRBV6-1; CDR3: CASSAALSWSEQYF; DNA: TGTGCCAGCAGCGCCGCCCTGAGTTGGTCCGAGCAGTACTTC
size: .; J: TRBJ1-1; D: .; V: TRBV6-5; CDR3: CASSYGSDLNTEAFF; DNA: TGTGCCAGCAGTTACGGGTCTGACTTGAACACTGAAGCTTTCTTT
size: .; J: TRBJ2-7; D: TRBD2; V: TRBV29-1; CDR3: CSALLAGGPYEQYF; DNA: TGCAGCGCCCTACTAGCGGGAGGGCCCTACGAGCAGTACTTC
size: .; J: TRBJ2-7; D: TRBD1; V: TRBV6-5; CDR3: CATLPDRGLLYEQYF; DNA: TGTGCCACCCTTCCTGACAGGGGGCTACTATACGAGCAGTACTTC
size: few; J: TRBJ1-2; D: .; V: TRBV7-8; CDR3: CASSLEGGRGYTF; DNA: TGTGCCAGCAGCTTAGAGGGGGGGCGAGGCTACACCTTC
size: few; J: TRBJ1-5; D: .; V: TRBV2; CDR3: CASSDYSQPQHF; DNA: TGTGCCAGCAGTGATTACAGTCAGCCCCAGCATTTT
size: .; J: TRBJ1-5; D: TRBD1; V: TRBV5-1; CDR3: CASSLARAMDRVNQPQHF; DNA: TGCGCCAGCAGCTTGGCGAGAGCTATGGACAGGGTCAATCAGCCCCAGCATTTT
size: .; J: TRBJ2-1; D: .; V: TRBV30; CDR3: CAWSELVAYNEQFF; DNA: TGTGCCTGGAGTGAACTAGTGGCCTACAATGAGCAGTTCTTC
size: .; J: TRBJ1-1; D: .; V: TRBV14; CDR3: CASSATKNTEAFF; DNA: TGTGCCAGCAGCGCGACAAAGAACACTGAAGCTTTCTTT
size: .; J: TRBJ2-7; D: .; V: TRBV28; CDR3: CASSFSSPPEQYF; DNA: TGTGCCAGCAGTTTCAGTTCGCCCCCCGAGCAGTACTTC
size: .; J: TRBJ2-2; D: .; V: TRBV30; CDR3: CAWSSSGELFF; DNA: TGTGCCTGGAGTTCTAGCGGGGAGCTGTTTTTT
size: .; J: TRBJ2-2; D: TRBD2; V: TRBV6-4; CDR3: CASSTLAENTGELFF; DNA: TGTGCCAGCAGTACACTAGCGGAGAACACCGGGGAGCTGTTTTTT
size: .; J: TRBJ1-4; D: TRBD1; V: TRBV28; CDR3: CASSIRDSLEKLFF; DNA: TGTGCCAGCAGTATCCGGGACAGTCTTGAAAAACTGTTTTTT
size: .; J: TRBJ2-2; D: .; V: TRBV27; CDR3: CASTPGVAGGTGELFF; DNA: TGTGCCAGCACCCCCGGGGTGGCCGGAGGCACCGGGGAGCTGTTTTTT
size: .; J: TRBJ2-7; D: .; V: TRBV6-6; CDR3: CASRAGYYEQYF; DNA: TGTGCCAGCAGGGCAGGGTACTACGAGCAGTACTTC
size: .; J: TRBJ2-3; D: TRBD1; V: TRBV6-1; CDR3: CASSEGQGRDTQYF; DNA: TGTGCCAGCAGTGAAGGACAGGGACGGGATACGCAGTATTTT